Listed here are 9 T cell receptor beta chains from one sample, sequenced in a study of vaccination and CD4 T cells after COVID-19. TCRdb re-called the PCR reads with MiXCR, one entry per CDR3 protein. The table records around 26,000 distinct CDR3 sequences, around 50% of them present only once. Indicated time point: late sampling 161 to 241 days after vaccination in a few convalescent patients. Sequencing was performed on CD4+ T cells from blood, taken about 7 months after SARS-CoV-2 vaccination. The receptors here all came from a human donor who had recovered from COVID-19.

Only a few counts were recorded for this clonotype. This chain uses TRBV7-8 with TRBJ2-7; weak D call: TRBD1 (6 bases). Germline values: CDR1 SGHVS, CDR2 FQNEAQ. V lost 6 bases, J lost 2 bases, and 11 bases lay in between. The CDR3 totals 13 residues. The CDR3 coding sequence is TGTGCCAGCAGTTACAGGGCCGCCTACGAGCAGTACTTC. It specifies CASSYRAAYEQYF. Full variable domain (outside the CDR3, taken from reference TRBV7-8 and TRBJ2-7): GAGVSQSPRYKVAKRGQDVALRCDPISGHVSLFWYQQALGQGPEFLTYFQNEAQLDKSGLPSDRFFAERPEGSVSTLKIQRTQQEDSAVYLCASSYRAAYEQYFGPGTRLTVT.

The V and J genes are TRBV11-3 and TRBJ2-1, with 10 nucleotides matching TRBD1. Unmatched junction bases numbered 6, after V lost 0 bases and J lost 7 bases. This CDR3 is 16 amino acids long. Per germline, CDR1 SGHNT and CDR2 YENEEA. This CDR3 is CASSLEPGQGWNEQFF. In DNA form, the CDR3 reads TGTGCCAGCAGCTTAGAACCGGGACAGGGGTGGAATGAGCAGTTCTTC.

The chain couples TRBV7-2 to TRBJ2-7; no firm D call. The CDR3 totals 13 residues. Germline lookup yields CDR1 SGHTA and CDR2 FQGNSA. The V gene lost 1 base and the J gene lost 5 bases, with 9 bases spanning the gap. CDR3 bases: TGTGCCAGCAGCTTAGAACGCGGAAACGAGCAGTACTTC. It translates to CASSLERGNEQYF.

Comment on this clonotype: The CDR3 carries no conserved terminal phenylalanine or tryptophan, so it likely arises from a read error. The CDR3 loop reads CSARDLTSGTYEQYS. DNA of the CDR3: TGCAGTGCTAGAGACCTGACTAGCGGAACCTACGAGCAGTACTCC. The chain has TRBV20-1 and TRBJ2-7; TRBD2 aligns across 9 bases. J lost 2 bases, V lost 0 bases, and 5 bases had no gene match. The germline V gene encodes CDR1 DFQATT and CDR2 SNEGSKA (reference sequence). The CDR3 is made up of 15 amino acids.

The chain combines TRBV6-1 with TRBJ1-1, with D possibly TRBD1 on 6 matching bases. V gave up 5 bases and J gave up 8 bases, with 9 bases separating them. The CDR3 consists of 11 residues. In germline, CDR1 is MNHNS, CDR2 SASEGT. Here the CDR3 reads CASSLGTEAFF. The DNA for the CDR3 is TGTGCCAGCAGTCTCGGGACAGAAGCTTTCTTT.

The CDR3 sequence is CASSSPGGGYEQYF. The DNA of the CDR3 is TGTGCCAGCAGTTCCCCGGGGGGGGGCTACGAGCAGTACTTC. The chain couples TRBV28 to TRBJ2-7; 8 bases fit TRBD2. Trimming removed 4 bases from V and 3 bases from J; junction bases left unmatched: 5. CDR3 length: 14 amino acids. Germline V gives CDR1 MDHEN, CDR2 SYDVKM.

The rearrangement joins TRBV27 to TRBJ1-2, with D possibly matching TRBD1 (6 bases). CDR1 and CDR2 (germline): MNHEY, SMNVEV (reference sequence). The CDR3 extends over 15 amino acids. V shed 6 bases and J shed 5 bases, with 19 bases lying between them. The CDR3 coding sequence is TGTGCCAGCAGAAGCACAGGGTCGGGTTATTATGGCTACACCTTC. Translation: CASRSTGSGYYGYTF.

This clonotype occurred a few times. The J gene is TRBJ1-5, the V gene TRBV7-2; a weak D match, TRBD1 (5 bases). CDR1 is SGHTA and CDR2 is FQGNSA in the germline V gene. The CDR3 runs to 18 residues. Trimming took off 5 bases at V and 3 bases at J, with 23 bases between the two ends. Written as DNA, the CDR3 is TGTGCCAGCAGCCGCCGGGGACCTTCCGTAGGTACCAATCAGCCCCAGCATTTT. It encodes CASSRRGPSVGTNQPQHF.

The gene calls are TRBV28 and TRBJ2-3; 12 bases agree with TRBD2. This CDR3 spans 16 amino acids. V lost 5 bases to trimming and J lost 9 bases; unmatched junction nucleotides: 12. Germline assignment: CDR1 MDHEN and CDR2 SYDVKM. The CDR3 loop is CASSTRTSGIESTQYF. As DNA, the CDR3 is TGTGCCAGCAGTACAAGGACTAGCGGGATCGAGAGCACGCAGTATTTT.